This TCR beta chain was recorded in a study of blood T cell repertoires in COVID-19. The overall study: The cDNA or gDNA used as material had been derived from T cells, B-cell-depleted T cells, or PBMCs.

CDR1 and CDR2 (germline): LGHDT, YNNKEL (reference sequence). The CDR3 is 18 residues long. V shed 4 bases, J shed 6 bases, and the junction held 18 bases outside the gene matches. Under the authors' procedure: How many nucleated cells were present was estimated from reference gene primer amplification. Assay: immunoSEQ multiplex PCR; the TCRdb copy retains only in-frame clones and omits some. D and trimming were read from the DNA, whereas the V and J calls and clone size are those reported in that table. The sample has roughly 190,000 clones, about 88% seen once. This clonotype was obtained from a woman aged 25 to 39 who had recovered from COVID-19. The sample consisted of PBMCs or T cells enriched from blood (not recorded which). The chain carries TRBV3-1 (or the pseudogene TRBV3-2) and TRBJ2-1, with 7 nucleotides matching TRBD2. The CDR3 DNA sequence: TGTGCCAGCAGCCCAAACCCGCCAAGCGGGGTGCAGGCCAATGAGCAGTTCTTC. Amino acid sequence: CASSPNPPSGVQANEQFF.